This TCR beta chain was observed in a study of blood T cells in healthy people across ages (dated by TCRdb to between 2014 and 2017). For context, the study as a whole: In model experiments, roughly one uniquely barcoded TCR beta cDNA molecule per two T cells was captured by template switching. The study measured age-related changes in TCR beta repertoire diversity using deep sequencing normalized with unique cDNA molecular identifiers. The donors were split into four age groups: young (average around 16 years), middle-aged (over 35), aged (about 62) and long-lived (over 80). Donors of different ages were randomly distributed across sequencing lanes to avoid experimental bias. The study analyzed two additional independent replicas of 1 million unique cDNA reads from the same blood draw for two donors, one aged 18 to 30 and one aged 80 or older.

The protocol used for the library was 5' RACE. The sequencing machine was an Illumina HiSeq 2500. The second PCR ran for about 6 to 12 cycles and used a J-beta primer mix along with a sample-barcoded 5' primer. A unique molecular identifier was introduced onto each TCR beta cDNA molecule by a template-switch 5' adaptor carrying 12 random nucleotides. Each sample yielded at least 2.5 million CDR3-containing paired-end reads. First-strand cDNA was synthesized from all RNA with the Mint cDNA synthesis kit, primed by a TRBC-specific oligonucleotide. Following uracil-DNA glycosylase treatment, all cDNA underwent a first 18-cycle PCR with the universal primers M1SS and BC2_uni_R. The study's processing was this. For normalization, 1 million high-quality reads, each with a distinct molecular identifier, were randomly selected from each sample. Reads sharing molecular identifiers were discarded rather than binned into consensus sequences. CDR3 identification, clonotype clustering and error correction used MiTCR with a Q25 quality threshold and the strictest error-elimination algorithm. Lower-bound total TCR beta diversity was estimated with a nonparametric unseen species model using Euler transformation. The raw public reads went through TCRdb reprocessing: fastp at Q25, MiXCR clone calling, in-frame beta chains kept. Identical CDR3 protein sequences are pooled into one entry, listed with their most common genes and DNA. For this entry, the V and J calls and clone size follow TCRdb and not the study's own pipeline. Present in this sample are about 640,000 distinct CDR3 sequences, under 70% of which were seen just once. In total, the top ten clones hold 30% to 40% of the sample.

The 39 donors, aged about 6 to 95 years, were systemically healthy Caucasian individuals from Russia. Each donor gave roughly 9.5 milliliters of peripheral blood, collected into EDTA-treated Vacutainer tubes. Ficoll-Paque density-gradient centrifugation was used to isolate PBMCs, with at least 7 million obtained per sample. Total RNA, at least 5.5 micrograms per sample, was extracted from PBMCs with Trizol reagent. Naive CD45RAhigh/CD27high T cell percentages were measured by flow cytometry on a PBMC aliquot from every donor. Points the paper makes about the study in general: Observed TCR beta diversity per million T cells fell roughly linearly with age, and a significant reduction was already apparent by age around 39. The long-lived group showed more naive CD4+ T cells, fewer expanded clones and increased TCR diversity than the aged group, suggesting age selection. The percentage of naive T cells measured by flow cytometry correlated strongly with observed TCR beta diversity. Bulk unsorted PBMC profiling prevented conclusive comparison of naive and antigen-experienced compartments. Because the CMV infection status of the donors was unknown, age-related changes in expanded clonotypes may potentially have been confounded. Total diversity estimates from one million sequenced T cells were considered lower bounds and underestimates.

V is reduced by 5 bases and J by 6 bases, leaving a spacing of 13 bases between them. Including the terminal cysteine and phenylalanine, the CDR3 comprises 13 residues. Only the CDR3 region is kept as DNA, spanning 39 bases read in frame from base 1. CDR1 is given as KGHSH and CDR2 as LQKENI, both from the germline V gene. For this clonotype: The antigen this receptor binds is unknown. Per-nucleotide qualities are absent, and no much larger clonotype sits a single base away.

Source material: blood. The sequence was collected from a man aged 55 to 70 in good health. Recombination connected TRBV18 to TRBJ1-2; TRBD1 is a possible D gene, resting on 5 matching bases. The CDR3 corresponds to CASSFGKGDGYTF. The DNA is TGTGCCAGCTCATTTGGAAAAGGGGATGGCTACACCTTC.